The rows below give T cell receptor beta chains drawn from one sample of a study of response to subunit inactivated influenza vaccine. TCRdb reprocessed the RT-PCR reads with MiXCR, giving one entry per CDR3 protein. The profile shows about 650,000 distinct CDR3 sequences, around 15% of them singletons. Sequencing was performed on PBMCs from blood, taken roughly 15 days before vaccination. The receptor set was obtained from a man aged 45-65 years who received an inactivated influenza vaccine. CDR3s include the opening cysteine and the closing phenylalanine or tryptophan. A D gene is named only where the DNA matches it firmly. Some rows mark clone size as missing; the rest say once, few, many or name a class of expanded clone.

V gene	J gene	clone size	D gene	CDR3 DNA	CDR3 protein
TRBV3-1	TRBJ1-1	NA	NA	TGTGCCAGCAGCCAACACTCAAGGATCGAAGCTTTCTTT	CASSQHSRIEAFF
TRBV5-1	TRBJ2-1	few	NA	TGCGCCAGCAGCTTGGGAGAGGGAATCGGTGAGCAGTTCTTC	CASSLGEGIGEQFF
TRBV29-1	TRBJ2-1	many	NA	TGCAGCGTTGATGGGCAGGCCTTCTACAATGAGCAGTTCTTC	CSVDGQAFYNEQFF
TRBV4-3	TRBJ2-7	few	NA	TGCGCCAGCAGCCCAGACTCGACAGGCTCCATATCCTACGAGCAGTACTTC	CASSPDSTGSISYEQYF
TRBV10-3	TRBJ1-5	many	NA	TGTGCCATCAGCGGGGGGAAGGTGAGCAATCAGCCCCAGCATTTT	CAISGGKVSNQPQHF
TRBV19	TRBJ2-3	NA	NA	TGTGCCAGTAGTATCGGGACTGCCTCTAGCACAGATACGCAGTATTTT	CASSIGTASSTDTQYF
TRBV6-1	TRBJ1-6	NA	TRBD1	TGTGCCAGCAGCGTCCCGACAGGGGGCTATAATTCACCCCTCCACTTT	CASSVPTGGYNSPLHF
TRBV29-1	TRBJ2-5	NA	TRBD1	TGCAGCGTCGGGACAGCCAAAGTACAAGAGACCCAGAACTTC	CSVGTAKVQETQNF
TRBV5-1	TRBJ2-2	few	NA	TGCGCCAGCAGCTTGTTGGCTTTCACCGGGGAGCTGTTTTTT	CASSLLAFTGELFF
TRBV20-1	TRBJ2-5	NA	NA	TGCAGTGCCGCATTCGAGACCCAGTACTTC	CSAAFETQYF
TRBV10-3	TRBJ2-3	NA	NA	TGTGCCATCTCCCTGGGGGCTAGCCGGAACACAGATACGCAGTATTTT	CAISLGASRNTDTQYF
TRBV3-1	TRBJ2-3	NA	NA	TGTGCCAGCAGCCAAGTTCCAGGCGGGGATACGCAGTATTTT	CASSQVPGGDTQYF
TRBV5-1	TRBJ2-1	many	TRBD1	TGCGCCAGCAGTAGACAGGGGACAAACGATGAGCAGTTCTTC	CASSRQGTNDEQFF
TRBV7-8	TRBJ2-2	many	NA	TGTGCCAGCAGCTTAGCGCCCCCCGGGGAGCTGTTTTTT	CASSLAPPGELFF
TRBV10-3	TRBJ1-4	few	NA	TGTGCCATCAGTGACGGGGGCGGGAATGAAAAACTGTTTTTT	CAISDGGGNEKLFF
TRBV11-2	TRBJ2-5	few	TRBD2	TGTGCCAGCAGCTTAGTCCAATCCGCCGGGACTAGGGTCCAGACCCAGTACTTC	CASSLVQSAGTRVQTQYF
TRBV7-9	TRBJ2-7	NA	NA	TGTGCCAGCAGCTTAGGAAGGGGGACTACGCACTACGAGCAGTACTTC	CASSLGRGTTHYEQYF
TRBV6-5	TRBJ1-2	few	NA	TGTGCCGCAGGGCGTAACTATGGCTACACCTTC	CAAGRNYGYTF
TRBV5-1	TRBJ2-7	NA	NA	TGCGCCAGCAGCACAGGGACACCCGACTCCTACGAGCAGTACTTC	CASSTGTPDSYEQYF
TRBV11-2	TRBJ2-2	many	NA	TGTGCCAGCAGCTTAGTCCTCAGGGCCTTGGAGCTGTTTTTT	CASSLVLRALELFF
TRBV20-1	TRBJ1-4	few	NA	TGCAGTGCTAGGGGTCCGGGGAGTGAAAAACTGTTTTTT	CSARGPGSEKLFF
TRBV29-1	TRBJ1-2	NA	NA	TGCAGCGTTCCGCGTCGTGCTCCTGACTGGGGCTACACCTTC	CSVPRRAPDWGYTF
TRBV18	TRBJ1-4	NA	NA	TGTGCCAGCTCACCGGAAGGGGGAACTAATGAAAAACTGTTTTTT	CASSPEGGTNEKLFF
TRBV9	TRBJ2-3	many	NA	TGTGCCAGCAGCGTAGAACTCCAAGATACGCAGTATTTT	CASSVELQDTQYF
TRBV6-1	TRBJ2-1	NA	TRBD2	TGTGCCAGCATCGGGACTAGCGGGAGGGCCAGGAACGGTGAGCAGTTCTTC	CASIGTSGRARNGEQFF
TRBV30	TRBJ2-7	few	NA	TGTGCCTTAAGTGGCCCCTACGAGCAGTACTTC	CALSGPYEQYF
TRBV3-1	TRBJ2-7	NA	TRBD1	TGTGCCAGCAGCCATTCCGGACAGGGCAGCGAGCAGTACTTC	CASSHSGQGSEQYF
TRBV3-1	TRBJ1-6	NA	NA	TGTGCCAGCAGCCAAGTTGGGACGAAATCACCCCTCCACTTT	CASSQVGTKSPLHF
TRBV6-5	TRBJ1-6	NA	TRBD1	TGTGCCAGCAGTTACAAGACAGGGGGTTCACCCCTCCACTTT	CASSYKTGGSPLHF
TRBV29-1	TRBJ1-1	few	NA	TGCAGCGGGGGATCTCAGGGGTTGGGCACTGAAGCTTTCTTT	CSGGSQGLGTEAFF
TRBV6-1	TRBJ2-3	many	NA	TGTGCCAGCAGAGAAAAGGTTCGGGATACGCAGTATTTT	CASREKVRDTQYF
TRBV9	TRBJ2-3	NA	TRBD2	TGTGCCAGCAGCGTAGAGGGACTAGTCGCAGATACGCAGTATTTT	CASSVEGLVADTQYF
TRBV12-3/TRBV12-4	TRBJ1-5	few	NA	TGTGCCAGCAGTTTAAACGAAGCTCAGCCCCAGCATTTT	CASSLNEAQPQHF
TRBV5-1	TRBJ2-3	few	TRBD2	TGCGCCAGCAGCCCTCCGACTAGCGGGAGCACAGATACGCAGTATTTT	CASSPPTSGSTDTQYF
TRBV5-1	TRBJ1-1	NA	NA	TGCGCCAGCAGCTTGGCAGGGAGTCCTGGGACTGAAGCTTTCTTT	CASSLAGSPGTEAFF
TRBV7-2	TRBJ2-3	NA	NA	TGTGCCAGCAGCTCCGGGGACGTAAGCACAGATACGCAGTATTTT	CASSSGDVSTDTQYF
TRBV11-1	TRBJ2-1	few	TRBD2	TGTGCCAGCAGCTTTGTGGGGACTAGCGGTGATTTGGAGCAGTTCTTC	CASSFVGTSGDLEQFF